Shown below are 32 T cell receptor beta chains from a single sample sequenced in a study of blood T cell repertoires in COVID-19. Repertoires were generated with immunoSEQ multiplex PCR, while TCRdb's copy carries only in-frame clones and drops some. This table holds fewer than 450,000 clones, 85% to 90% found once. Input material: peripheral blood. Source of these receptors: a woman aged 45-65 years with COVID-19, enrolled during active disease.

This chain links TRBV15 with TRBJ1-2; TRBD1 might be the D (5 bases). The germline gives CDR1 LNHNV, CDR2 YYDKDF (reference sequence). V was pared by 5 bases and J by 2 bases, with 12 bases between. The CDR3 has 14 residues. CDR3 nucleotide sequence: TGTGCCACCAGCCCGGGACTCCTGAACTATGGCTACACCTTC. It is translated as CATSPGLLNYGYTF.

The chain has TRBV9 and TRBJ2-1; 7 positions agree with TRBD2. With V trimmed by 0 bases and J by 7 bases, 16 bases remained unmatched. The CDR3 spans 18 residues. Germline V gene lookup returns CDR1 SGDLS and CDR2 YYNGEE. This CDR3 reads CASSVGTLLAPPGNEQFF. CDR3 DNA: TGTGCCAGCAGCGTAGGGACCCTACTAGCGCCTCCGGGGAATGAGCAGTTCTTC. Drawing the rest from reference TRBV9 and TRBJ2-1, the complete variable domain is DSGVTQTPKHLITATGQRVTLRCSPRSGDLSVYWYQQSLDQGLQFLIQYYNGEERAKGNILERFSAQQFPDLHSELNLSSLELGDSALYFCASSVGTLLAPPGNEQFFGPGTRLTVL.

The chain combines TRBV7-9 with TRBJ2-2; D remains ambiguous. Germline CDR1 SEHNR, CDR2 FQNEAQ (reference sequence). The germline V and J ends were trimmed by 2 bases and 2 bases, with 9 bases remaining between them. CDR3 size: 15 residues. This CDR3 reads CASSLSRVNTGELFF. The CDR3 DNA follows: TGTGCCAGCAGCTTATCCCGAGTAAACACCGGGGAGCTGTTTTTT.

J is TRBJ2-7 and V is TRBV4-3; 12 bases are shared with TRBD2. J gave up 6 bases and V 3 bases, and 6 bases lay outside the gene matches. Germline-derived CDR1 and CDR2 are LGHNA and YSLEER. This CDR3 comprises 15 residues. The CDR3 DNA follows: TGCGCCAGCAGCCAGAGGACTAGCGGGATTCGCGAGCAGTACTTC. Amino acid sequence: CASSQRTSGIREQYF.

V gene TRBV7-2 combines with J gene TRBJ1-2, with D uncertain. V was shortened by 1 base and J by 0 bases, with 12 bases between the two germline ends. Germline CDR1 and CDR2: SGHTA and FQGNSA. The CDR3 has 16 residues. This CDR3 reads CASSLDFGSSNYGYTF. The CDR3 region has the DNA TGTGCCAGCAGCTTAGATTTTGGGAGTTCTAACTATGGCTACACCTTC.

Only a few counts were recorded for this clone. The chain couples TRBV5-1 to TRBJ1-5, with 7 bases lining up with TRBD1. There are 15 residues in the CDR3. The ends lost 0 bases at V and 6 bases at J; junction bases unmatched: 6. Germline V gives CDR1 SGHRS, CDR2 YFSETQ. This chain's CDR3 is CASSLDQGDGQPQHF. The CDR3 nucleotides read TGCGCCAGCAGCTTGGATCAGGGGGATGGTCAGCCCCAGCATTTT.

This clone has only one observation. The V call is TRBV5-6, the J call TRBJ1-1; TRBD1 agrees at 9 bases. V shed 5 bases and J 9 bases; nucleotides not matched to a gene: 17. This CDR3 region has 16 residues. The V gene's germline CDR1 is SGHDT and CDR2 YYEEEE. The CDR3 spells CASRGRGQGDRGKAFF. In nucleotides, the CDR3 is TGTGCCAGCAGGGGGCGGGGACAGGGTGATAGAGGAAAAGCTTTCTTT.

The chain couples TRBV7-9 to TRBJ2-3, with 12 bases matching TRBD2. V gave up 4 bases and J gave up 6 bases; unmatched junction bases: 11. This CDR3 is 17 amino acids long. Germline V CDR1 and CDR2: SEHNR, FQNEAQ (reference sequence). CDR3 in DNA: TGTGCCAGCAGCTCAGCCCCGACTAGCGGGAGAGGGGATACGCAGTATTTT. It codes for CASSSAPTSGRGDTQYF.

This clone came up once. The chain links TRBV15 to TRBJ2-1, with TRBD2 identical over 12 bases. This CDR3 has 17 amino acids. The germline V gene encodes CDR1 LNHNV and CDR2 YYDKDF (reference sequence). V was clipped by 0 bases and J by 6 bases; unmatched bases: 6. CDR3 region: CATSRDPSGRAFNEQFF. CDR3 sequence (DNA): TGTGCCACCAGCAGAGACCCTAGCGGGAGGGCCTTCAATGAGCAGTTCTTC.

The J gene is TRBJ1-2, the V gene TRBV7-2; D not certain. Per the germline V gene, CDR1 is SGHTA and CDR2 is FQGNSA. The CDR3 extends over 14 amino acids. Trimming pared 7 bases from V and 5 bases from J, leaving 17 bases between. The DNA for the CDR3 is TGTGCCAGCACCTCTAGGTCGGCCTTATATGGCTACACCTTC. Amino acids: CASTSRSALYGYTF.

V gene TRBV25-1 combines with J gene TRBJ2-5, with TRBD2 identical over 9 bases. The CDR3 contains 12 residues. V lost 2 bases to trimming and J lost 11 bases; unmatched junction nucleotides: 3. CDR1 MGHDK and CDR2 SYGVNS come from the germline V gene. The CDR3 region is CASSEGLARQYF. In DNA, the CDR3 is TGTGCCAGCAGTGAAGGACTAGCGAGGCAGTACTTC.

This chain connects TRBV3-1 (or the pseudogene TRBV3-2) to TRBJ1-1; D unresolved. V lost 0 bases, J lost 0 bases, and 5 bases lay in between. The germline CDR1 and CDR2 sequences are LGHDT and YNNKEL (reference sequence). This CDR3 has 14 amino acids. The CDR3 protein is CASSQDRMNTEAFF. As DNA, the CDR3 is TGTGCCAGCAGCCAAGACAGGATGAACACTGAAGCTTTCTTT.

This chain uses TRBV6-5 with TRBJ1-2, with 8 bases matching TRBD1. CDR1 is MNHEY and CDR2 is SVGAGI in the germline V gene. There are 12 residues in the CDR3. With 8 bases clipped from V and 8 bases from J, the junction kept 7 bases outside the gene matches. CDR3 bases: TGTGCCAGCGAAGACAGGGGTGCGGGCTACACCTTC. This gives the protein CASEDRGAGYTF.

The chain carries TRBV27 and TRBJ1-2, with D perhaps matching TRBD1 (5 bases). Germline V gives CDR1 MNHEY, CDR2 SMNVEV (reference sequence). The CDR3 is 14 residues long. Trimming took off 2 bases at V and 4 bases at J, with 11 bases between the two ends. The CDR3 sequence is CASSLQAGLYGYTF. CDR3 in DNA: TGTGCCAGCAGTTTACAGGCAGGGCTCTATGGCTACACCTTC.

Comments on this clone: The sample contains more than one DNA sequence encoding this CDR3. The V gene is TRBV2, the J gene TRBJ1-1; no reliable D call. Trimming left V 3 bases short and J 1 base short, with 6 bases between. Per the germline V gene, CDR1 is SNHLY and CDR2 is FYNNEI. The CDR3 is 13 amino acids. Here the CDR3 reads CASSENRNTEAFF. CDR3 sequence (DNA): TGTGCCAGCAGTGAGAACAGGAACACTGAAGCTTTCTTT.

The rearrangement joins TRBV19 to TRBJ2-2; 10 bases agree with TRBD1. J gave up 3 bases and V 3 bases, and 4 bases lay outside the gene matches. The CDR3 length is 16 residues. The germline CDR1 and CDR2 sequences are LNHDA and SQIVND (reference sequence). The CDR3 reads CASSMIGTGDTGELFF. The CDR3 nucleotides read TGTGCCAGTAGTATGATTGGGACAGGGGACACCGGGGAGCTGTTTTTT.

This rearrangement joins TRBV6-5 to TRBJ2-5; D may be TRBD2 (5 bases). Germline V gene lookup returns CDR1 MNHEY and CDR2 SVGAGI. V was pared by 0 bases and J by 1 base, with 12 bases between. CDR3 size: 16 residues. In nucleotides, the CDR3 is TGTGCCAGCAGTTACTCCCCTAGCCCTACCCAAGAGACCCAGTACTTC. Its translation: CASSYSPSPTQETQYF.

The count of this clone is one. The chain couples TRBV19 to TRBJ2-1; 8 bases align to TRBD1. From germline, CDR1 is LNHDA and CDR2 SQIVND (reference sequence). The CDR3 runs to 15 residues. The trim removed 10 bases at V and 7 bases at J, leaving 15 bases unmatched. CDR3 protein: CATNPQGAIGNEQFF. The CDR3 DNA sequence: TGTGCCACCAACCCTCAGGGGGCTATTGGGAATGAGCAGTTCTTC.

The chain links TRBV7-6 to TRBJ1-2; 9 nucleotides align to TRBD1. V gave up 5 bases and J gave up 7 bases; unmatched junction bases: 14. The CDR3 totals 16 residues. Germline V gene lookup returns CDR1 SGHVS and CDR2 FNYEAQ. The CDR3: CASSPNPADRGSGYTF. As DNA, the CDR3 is TGTGCCAGCAGCCCAAACCCCGCGGACAGGGGAAGTGGCTACACCTTC. The whole variable domain, remainder taken from reference TRBV7-6 and TRBJ1-2, is GAGVSQSPRYKVTKRGQDVALRCDPISGHVSLYWYRQALGQGPEFLTYFNYEAQQDKSGLPNDRFSAERPEGSISTLTIQRTEQRDSAMYRCASSPNPADRGSGYTFGSGTRLTVV.

J is TRBJ2-5 and V is TRBV6-5; D is possibly TRBD2 (5 bases). The germline gives CDR1 MNHEY, CDR2 SVGAGI. V dropped 0 bases and J dropped 5 bases, with 13 bases sitting between them. This CDR3 has 15 residues. Here the CDR3 DNA reads TGTGCCAGCAGTTACTCGATGGGGAGATGGGAGACCCAGTACTTC. Its translation is CASSYSMGRWETQYF.

This rearrangement joins TRBV12-3 or TRBV12-4 to TRBJ2-1; possible D gene TRBD1, 6 bases. The germline V and J ends were trimmed by 1 base and 9 bases, with 7 bases remaining between them. This CDR3 region has 12 residues. The CDR3 DNA reads TGTGCCAGCAGTTTAGGGGGGCTTGAGCAGTTCTTC. Its translation: CASSLGGLEQFF.

The chain carries TRBV6-5 and TRBJ2-1; TRBD1 matches 8 bases. The CDR3 consists of 13 residues. The V segment lost 8 bases and the J segment 4 bases; nucleotides outside the gene matches: 4. CDR1 and CDR2 (germline): MNHEY, SVGAGI. The CDR3: CASRDRIYNEQFF. The CDR3 DNA follows: TGTGCCAGCCGGGACAGGATTTACAATGAGCAGTTCTTC.

The J gene is TRBJ2-7, the V gene TRBV9, with 7 positions matching TRBD1. Per germline, CDR1 SGDLS and CDR2 YYNGEE. The CDR3 extends over 15 amino acids. J lost 3 bases, V lost 0 bases, and 6 bases had no gene match. This chain's CDR3 is CASSVAPGQLYEQYF. CDR3 DNA sequence: TGTGCCAGCAGCGTAGCCCCGGGACAGCTCTACGAGCAGTACTTC.

The genes are TRBV5-4 and TRBJ2-1, with 7 bases identical to TRBD2. V dropped 2 bases and J dropped 0; count of bases not matched to a gene: 2. The CDR3 covers 15 residues. Germline-derived CDR1 and CDR2 are SGHNT and YYREEE (reference sequence). DNA of the CDR3: TGTGCCAGCAGCTTCGGCGGGAGCTCCTACAATGAGCAGTTCTTC. Its translation is CASSFGGSSYNEQFF. The whole variable domain, remainder taken from reference TRBV5-4 and TRBJ2-1, is ETGVTQSPTHLIKTRGQQVTLRCSSQSGHNTVSWYQQALGQGPQFIFQYYREEENGRGNFPPRFSGLQFPNYSSELNVNALELDDSALYLCASSFGGSSYNEQFFGPGTRLTVL.

J is TRBJ2-7 and V is TRBV19; 10 bases match TRBD2. This CDR3 spans 14 amino acids. Germline-derived CDR1 and CDR2 are LNHDA and SQIVND (reference sequence). V lost 3 bases, J lost 6 bases, and 5 bases stayed unmatched. CDR3 DNA sequence: TGTGCCAGTAGTATGGGAACTAGCGGGGTCGAGCAGTACTTC. Protein sequence: CASSMGTSGVEQYF.

This clone has more than one count but fewer than ten. This chain connects TRBV29-1 to TRBJ1-2, with 7 bases fitting TRBD1. The germline CDR1 and CDR2 sequences are SQVTM and ANQGSEA. V was clipped by 2 bases and J by 7 bases; unmatched bases: 10. The CDR3 is 14 amino acids. The CDR3 loop reads CSVETGTVRRGYTF. The CDR3 DNA reads as TGCAGCGTTGAAACGGGGACAGTGAGACGTGGCTACACCTTC.

The gene calls are TRBV19 and TRBJ1-1; 7 bases are shared with TRBD1. The CDR3 covers 13 residues. V gave up 4 bases and J gave up 11 bases; unmatched junction bases: 10. The germline gives CDR1 LNHDA, CDR2 SQIVND (reference sequence). This CDR3 reads CASSTTGFLGAFF. The DNA for the CDR3 is TGTGCCAGTAGTACGACAGGGTTCTTGGGGGCTTTCTTT.

The rearrangement joins TRBV7-9 to TRBJ2-7, with 11 bases that match TRBD2. J lost 4 bases, V lost 5 bases, and 13 bases had no gene match. CDR3 length: 17 residues. In germline, CDR1 is SEHNR, CDR2 FQNEAQ (reference sequence). CDR3 in amino acids: CASSPHTGLAGRYEQYF. Here the CDR3 DNA reads TGTGCCAGCAGCCCGCATACAGGACTAGCGGGCCGTTACGAGCAGTACTTC. Combining the CDR3 with reference TRBV7-9 and TRBJ2-7 gives the whole variable domain DTGVSQNPRHKITKRGQNVTFRCDPISEHNRLYWYRQTLGQGPEFLTYFQNEAQLEKSRLLSDRFSAERPKGSFSTLEIQRTEQGDSAMYLCASSPHTGLAGRYEQYFGPGTRLTVT.

The CDR3 coding sequence is TGTGCCAGCAGTTCCCCCCCGACAGGGAACACTGAAGCTTTCTTT. Translation gives CASSSPPTGNTEAFF. V gene TRBV28 combines with J gene TRBJ1-1; perhaps TRBD1 as D (6 bases). Germline V CDR1 and CDR2: MDHEN, SYDVKM. V was cut by 4 bases and J by 1 base, with 13 bases left in between. The CDR3 contains 15 residues.

This chain connects TRBV9 to TRBJ2-2; 8 nucleotides agree with TRBD2. Per germline, CDR1 SGDLS and CDR2 YYNGEE. The CDR3 sequence is 15 residues long. V shed 6 bases, J shed 7 bases, and the junction held 11 bases outside the gene matches. The CDR3 loop reads CASTPEGGRRGELFF. The DNA of the CDR3 is TGTGCCAGCACTCCAGAAGGCGGGAGGCGCGGGGAGCTGTTTTTT. The full variable domain, completed using reference TRBV9 and TRBJ2-2, is DSGVTQTPKHLITATGQRVTLRCSPRSGDLSVYWYQQSLDQGLQFLIQYYNGEERAKGNILERFSAQQFPDLHSELNLSSLELGDSALYFCASTPEGGRRGELFFGEGSRLTVL.

The chain is built from TRBV20-1 and TRBJ1-1, with unresolved D. The CDR3 totals 14 residues. V was shortened by 3 bases and J by 0 bases, with 11 bases between the two germline ends. Germline V gene sequence: CDR1 DFQATT, CDR2 SNEGSKA (reference sequence). CDR3 sequence (DNA): TGCAGTGCTAGTCCGGGAGAGGTGAACACTGAAGCTTTCTTT. It translates to CSASPGEVNTEAFF.

V is TRBV25-1 and J is TRBJ1-2; a weak D match, TRBD1 (6 bases). V gave up 5 bases and J gave up 5 bases, with 15 bases separating them. Germline values: CDR1 MGHDK, CDR2 SYGVNS. The CDR3 sequence is 14 residues long. In DNA, the CDR3 is TGTGCCAGCAGTCCACAGGGCTCATTTTATGGCTACACCTTC. It encodes CASSPQGSFYGYTF.